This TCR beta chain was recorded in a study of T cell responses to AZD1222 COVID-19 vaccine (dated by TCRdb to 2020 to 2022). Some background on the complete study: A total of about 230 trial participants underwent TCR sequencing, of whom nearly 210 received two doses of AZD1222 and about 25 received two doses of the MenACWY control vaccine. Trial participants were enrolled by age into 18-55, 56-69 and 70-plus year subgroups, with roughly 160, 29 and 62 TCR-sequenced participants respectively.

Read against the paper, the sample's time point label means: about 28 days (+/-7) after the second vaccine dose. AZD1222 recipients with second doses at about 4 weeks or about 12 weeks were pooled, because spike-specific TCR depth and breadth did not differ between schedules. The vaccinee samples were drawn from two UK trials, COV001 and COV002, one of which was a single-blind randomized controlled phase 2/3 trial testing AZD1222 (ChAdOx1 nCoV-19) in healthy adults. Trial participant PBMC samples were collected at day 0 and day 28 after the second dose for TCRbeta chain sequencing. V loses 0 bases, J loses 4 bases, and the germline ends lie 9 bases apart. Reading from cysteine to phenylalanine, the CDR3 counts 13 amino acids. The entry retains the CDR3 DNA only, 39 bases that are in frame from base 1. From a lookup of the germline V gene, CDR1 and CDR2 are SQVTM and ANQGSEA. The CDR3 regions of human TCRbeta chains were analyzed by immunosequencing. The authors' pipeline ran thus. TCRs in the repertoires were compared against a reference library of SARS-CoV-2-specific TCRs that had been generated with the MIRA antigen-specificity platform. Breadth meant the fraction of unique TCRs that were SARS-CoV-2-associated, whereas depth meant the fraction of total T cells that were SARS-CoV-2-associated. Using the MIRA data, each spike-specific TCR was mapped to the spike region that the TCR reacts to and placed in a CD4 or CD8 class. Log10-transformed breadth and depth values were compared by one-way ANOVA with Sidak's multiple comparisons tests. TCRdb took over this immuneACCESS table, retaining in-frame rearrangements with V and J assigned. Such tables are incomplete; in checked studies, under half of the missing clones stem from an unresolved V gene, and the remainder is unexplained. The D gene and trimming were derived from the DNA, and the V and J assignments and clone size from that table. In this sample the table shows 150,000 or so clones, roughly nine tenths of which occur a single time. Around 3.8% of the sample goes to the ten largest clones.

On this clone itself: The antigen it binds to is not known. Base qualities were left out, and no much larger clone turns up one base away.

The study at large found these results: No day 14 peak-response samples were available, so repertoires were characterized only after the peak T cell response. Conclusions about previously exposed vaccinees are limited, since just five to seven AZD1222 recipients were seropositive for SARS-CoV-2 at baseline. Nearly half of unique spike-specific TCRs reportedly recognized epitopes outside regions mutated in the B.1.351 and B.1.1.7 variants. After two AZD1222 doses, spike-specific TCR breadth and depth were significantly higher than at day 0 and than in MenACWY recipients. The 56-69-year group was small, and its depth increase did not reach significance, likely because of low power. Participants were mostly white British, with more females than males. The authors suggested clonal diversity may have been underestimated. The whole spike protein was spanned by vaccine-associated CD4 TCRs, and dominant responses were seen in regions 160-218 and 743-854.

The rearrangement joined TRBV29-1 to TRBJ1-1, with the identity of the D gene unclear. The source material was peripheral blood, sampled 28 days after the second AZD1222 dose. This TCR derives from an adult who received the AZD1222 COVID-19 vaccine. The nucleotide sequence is TGCAGCGTTGAAGAAGGGCTTAGCACTGAAGCTTTCTTT. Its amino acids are CSVEEGLSTEAFF. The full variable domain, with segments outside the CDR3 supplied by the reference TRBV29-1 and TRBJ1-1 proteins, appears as SAVISQKPSRDICQRGTSLTIQCQVDSQVTMMFWYRQQPGQSLTLIATANQGSEATYESGFVIDKFPISRPNLTFSTLTVSNMSPEDSSIYLCSVEEGLSTEAFFGQGTRLTVV.